Below, 3 T cell receptor beta chains from the same sample are listed, as sequenced in a study of T cells in Graves' hyperthyroidism and ophthalmopathy. Amplified TCR beta CDR3 regions derived from RNA transcripts. A set of HTBI primers served as the primers for a first-round RT-PCR of the TCR CDR3. TCRdb reprocessed the multiplex PCR reads with MiXCR, giving one entry per CDR3 protein. The sample carries a few hundred thousand distinct CDR3 sequences, less than 20% recorded once. Sequenced material: blood. Source of these receptors: a woman aged 30 to 39 with Graves' hyperthyroidism.

This clonotype was recorded at least ten times. V gene TRBV27 combines with J gene TRBJ2-5; D unresolved. Per the germline V gene, CDR1 is MNHEY and CDR2 is SMNVEV (reference sequence). This CDR3 spans 9 amino acids. The CDR3, as DNA: TGTGCTCTACAAGAGACCCAGTACTTC. As protein: CALQETQYF.

V and J are TRBV4-1 and TRBJ2-1; TRBD1 matches 12 bases. This CDR3 contains 15 residues. The V and J ends lost 4 bases and 6 bases, in that order; junction bases with no gene match: 4. Per germline, CDR1 MGHRA and CDR2 YSYEKL. The CDR3 region is CASSRGTGGINEQFF. The CDR3, as DNA: TGCGCCAGCAGCCGCGGGACAGGGGGCATCAATGAGCAGTTCTTC.

This clonotype was seen at least ten times. The rearrangement links TRBV7-2 to TRBJ2-7, with D maybe TRBD2 (6 bases). The CDR3 covers 16 residues. CDR1 SGHTA and CDR2 FQGNSA come from the germline V gene. V gave up 5 bases and J gave up 2 bases, with 19 bases separating them. CDR3 residues: CASSPSEGQGAYEQYF. The CDR3 DNA reads TGTGCCAGCAGCCCTAGCGAGGGGCAGGGAGCCTACGAGCAGTACTTC.